The rows below give T cell receptor beta chains drawn from one sample of a study of identical twins. TCRdb re-analysed the 5' RACE reads in MiXCR, keeping a single row per CDR3 protein. The sample has hundreds of thousands of distinct CDR3 sequences, approximately 20% seen once. This same sample was also taken into another study, of yellow fever vaccine responses in identical twins.

The sequenced material came from CD4+ T cells sorted from blood. These receptors were taken from a woman aged 18-29 years in good health. CDR3s leave out the opening cysteine and the closing phenylalanine or tryptophan.

J gene | V gene | CDR3 protein
TRBJ1-4 | TRBV24-1 | ATSDSKGPGTQLF
TRBJ1-3 | TRBV5-1 | ASSFGPSLAPGNTIY
TRBJ2-3 | TRBV15 | ATSRDPSSGDSTDTQY
TRBJ2-3 | TRBV12-3/TRBV12-4 | ASSPGTLGSTDTQY
TRBJ2-3 | TRBV28 | ASSAPGTGTDTQY
TRBJ2-5 | TRBV12-3/TRBV12-4 | ASSPDVARKTQY
TRBJ2-2 | TRBV2 | ASRSEGNFVTGELF
TRBJ2-1 | TRBV7-3 | ASSSRSGQRAMSEQF
TRBJ1-1 | TRBV29-1 | SVAGTGDAF
TRBJ2-1 | TRBV24-1 | ATSGFARSSYNEQF
TRBJ2-3 | TRBV7-9 | ASSRQGLAVPQDTQY
TRBJ2-1 | TRBV20-1 | SARLTGGKNEQF
TRBJ1-6 | TRBV27 | ASSSRTGKSSYNSPLH
TRBJ1-1 | TRBV12-3/TRBV12-4 | ASSPSGGGDGEAF
TRBJ2-5 | TRBV29-1 | SVAGMRAETQY
TRBJ1-3 | TRBV5-1 | ASSPGVAGNTIY